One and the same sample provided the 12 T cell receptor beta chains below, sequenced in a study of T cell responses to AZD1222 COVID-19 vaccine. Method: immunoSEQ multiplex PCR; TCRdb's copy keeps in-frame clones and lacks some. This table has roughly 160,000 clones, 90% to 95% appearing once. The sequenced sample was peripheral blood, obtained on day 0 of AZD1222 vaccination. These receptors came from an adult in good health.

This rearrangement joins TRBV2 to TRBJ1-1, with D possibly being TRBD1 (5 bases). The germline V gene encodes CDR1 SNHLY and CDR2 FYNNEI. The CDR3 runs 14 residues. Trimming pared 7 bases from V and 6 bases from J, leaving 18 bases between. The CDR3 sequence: CASMARPWDAEAFF. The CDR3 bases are TGTGCCAGCATGGCCAGGCCCTGGGACGCTGAAGCTTTCTTT.

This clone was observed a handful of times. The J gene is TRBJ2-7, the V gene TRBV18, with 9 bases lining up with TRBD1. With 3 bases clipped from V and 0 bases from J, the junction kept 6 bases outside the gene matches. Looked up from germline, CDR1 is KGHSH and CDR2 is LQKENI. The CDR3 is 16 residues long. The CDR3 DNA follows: TGTGCCAGCTCACCCACACAGGGGGCCTTCTCCTACGAGCAGTACTTC. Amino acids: CASSPTQGAFSYEQYF.

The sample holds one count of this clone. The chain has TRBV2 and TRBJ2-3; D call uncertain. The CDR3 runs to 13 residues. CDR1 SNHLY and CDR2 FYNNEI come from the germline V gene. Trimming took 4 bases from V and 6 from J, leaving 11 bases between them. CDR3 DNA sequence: TGTGCCAGCAGTGTTCGGACGGACGATACGCAGTATTTT. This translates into CASSVRTDDTQYF.

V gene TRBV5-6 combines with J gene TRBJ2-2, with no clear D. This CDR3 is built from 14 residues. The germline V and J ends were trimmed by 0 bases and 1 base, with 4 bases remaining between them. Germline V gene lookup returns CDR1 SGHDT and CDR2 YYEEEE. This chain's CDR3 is CASSLVRNTGELFF. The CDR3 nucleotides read TGTGCCAGCAGCTTGGTGCGGAACACCGGGGAGCTGTTTTTT.

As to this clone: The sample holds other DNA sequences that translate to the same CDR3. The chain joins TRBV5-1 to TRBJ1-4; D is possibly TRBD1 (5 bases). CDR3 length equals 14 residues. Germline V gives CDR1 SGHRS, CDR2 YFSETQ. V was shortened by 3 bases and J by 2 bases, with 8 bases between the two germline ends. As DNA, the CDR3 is TGCGCCAGCAGCTCGACAGCGACTAATGAAAAACTGTTTTTT. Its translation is CASSSTATNEKLFF.

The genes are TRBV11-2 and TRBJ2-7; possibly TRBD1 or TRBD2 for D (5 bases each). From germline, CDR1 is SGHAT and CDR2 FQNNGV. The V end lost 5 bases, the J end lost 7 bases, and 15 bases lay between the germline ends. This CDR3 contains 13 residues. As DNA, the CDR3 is TGTGCCAGCAGCATTGGACTCGCAGGGGAGCAGTACTTC. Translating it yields CASSIGLAGEQYF.

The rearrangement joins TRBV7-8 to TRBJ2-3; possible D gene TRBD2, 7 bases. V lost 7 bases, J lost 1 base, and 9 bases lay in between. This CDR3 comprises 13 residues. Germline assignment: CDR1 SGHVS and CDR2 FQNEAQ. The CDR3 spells CASMGGRTDTQYF. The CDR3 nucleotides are TGTGCCAGCATGGGGGGGCGCACAGATACGCAGTATTTT.

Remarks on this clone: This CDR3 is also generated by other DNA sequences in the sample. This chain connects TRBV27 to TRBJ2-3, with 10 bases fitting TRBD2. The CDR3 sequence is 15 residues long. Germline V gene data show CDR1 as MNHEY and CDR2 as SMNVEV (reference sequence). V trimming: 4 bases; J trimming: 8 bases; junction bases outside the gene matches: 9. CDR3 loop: CASSSTSGEQGTQYF. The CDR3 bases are TGTGCCAGCAGTTCTACTAGCGGGGAGCAAGGTACGCAGTATTTT.

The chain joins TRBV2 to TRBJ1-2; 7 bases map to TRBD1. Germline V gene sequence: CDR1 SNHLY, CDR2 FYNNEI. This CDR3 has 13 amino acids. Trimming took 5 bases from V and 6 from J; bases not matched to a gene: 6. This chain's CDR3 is CASSPGQVDGYTF. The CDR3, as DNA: TGTGCCAGCAGTCCCGGACAGGTCGATGGCTACACCTTC. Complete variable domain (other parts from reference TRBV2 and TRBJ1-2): EPEVTQTPSHQVTQMGQEVILRCVPISNHLYFYWYRQILGQKVEFLVSFYNNEISEKSEIFDDQFSVERPDGSNFTLKIRSTKLEDSAMYFCASSPGQVDGYTFGSGTRLTVV.

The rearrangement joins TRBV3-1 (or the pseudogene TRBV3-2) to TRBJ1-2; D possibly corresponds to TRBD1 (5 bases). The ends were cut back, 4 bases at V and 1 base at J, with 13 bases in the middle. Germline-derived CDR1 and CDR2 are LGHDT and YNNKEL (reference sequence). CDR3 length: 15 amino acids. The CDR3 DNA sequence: TGTGCCAGCAGCCTGAACGGGGGGAATAACTATGGCTACACCTTC. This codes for CASSLNGGNNYGYTF.

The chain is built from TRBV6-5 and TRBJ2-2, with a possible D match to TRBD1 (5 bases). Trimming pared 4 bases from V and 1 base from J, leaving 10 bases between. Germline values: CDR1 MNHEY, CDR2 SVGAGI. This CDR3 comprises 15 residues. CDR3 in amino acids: CASSFAGKNTGELFF. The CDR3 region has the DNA TGTGCCAGCAGTTTTGCAGGGAAGAACACCGGGGAGCTGTTTTTT.

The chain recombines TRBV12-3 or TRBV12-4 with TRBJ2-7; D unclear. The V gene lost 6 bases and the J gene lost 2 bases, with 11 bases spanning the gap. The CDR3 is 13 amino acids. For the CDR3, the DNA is TGTGCCAGCAGCCGCGACATTACCTACGAGCAGTACTTC. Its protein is CASSRDITYEQYF.